One and the same sample provided the 28 T cell receptor beta chains below, sequenced in a study of cytomegalovirus exposure and HLA in healthy donors. Amplification used 60 Vbeta primers and 13 Jbeta primers. TCRdb's copy holds only in-frame clones and misses some; the assay was immunoSEQ multiplex PCR. The sample consists of nearly 200,000 clones, approximately 80% of them appearing once. Specimen: PBMCs. The receptors originated from a boy aged 2-9 years in good health and CMV-seronegative.

The gene calls are TRBV2 and TRBJ1-1; TRBD1 is a possible D gene (5 bases). The V gene lost 7 bases and the J gene lost 0 bases, with 6 bases spanning the gap. Per the germline V gene, CDR1 is SNHLY and CDR2 is FYNNEI. This CDR3 has 12 residues. The CDR3 bases are TGTGCCAGCAACAGGATGAACACTGAAGCTTTCTTT. Its protein product is CASNRMNTEAFF.

This clone was seen more than once but under ten times. The rearrangement joins TRBV5-4 to TRBJ2-1, with TRBD1 matching 11 bases. This CDR3 contains 14 residues. Germline trimming cut 4 bases from V and 6 bases from J; bases unmatched to any gene: 3. CDR1 is SGHNT and CDR2 is YYREEE in the germline V gene (reference sequence). CDR3 nucleotide sequence: TGTGCCAGCAGCCCCGGGACAGGGGGCAATGAGCAGTTCTTC. Translated: CASSPGTGGNEQFF.

J is TRBJ2-6 and V is TRBV27, with TRBD1 matching 7 bases. This CDR3 contains 15 residues. Germline V gene lookup returns CDR1 MNHEY and CDR2 SMNVEV (reference sequence). J gave up 2 bases and V 2 bases, and 0 bases lay outside the gene matches. The CDR3 nucleotides are TGTGCCAGCAGTTTACAGGGGGCTGGGGCCAACGTCCTGACTTTC. As protein: CASSLQGAGANVLTF.

The J gene is TRBJ2-7, the V gene TRBV19; TRBD1 matches 7 bases. Germline trimming cut 6 bases from V and 3 bases from J; bases unmatched to any gene: 8. Germline V lookup: CDR1 LNHDA, CDR2 SQIVND (reference sequence). The CDR3 runs 14 residues. CDR3 amino acids: CASRDRDSNYEQYF. In DNA form, the CDR3 reads TGTGCCAGTAGAGATAGGGACAGCAACTACGAGCAGTACTTC.

V gene TRBV30 combines with J gene TRBJ2-5; the D gene is possibly TRBD2 (6 bases). Trimming pared 3 bases from V and 7 bases from J, leaving 15 bases between. The CDR3 has 13 amino acids. Germline CDR1 reads GTSNPN; CDR2 reads SVGIG (reference sequence). CDR3 DNA: TGTGCCTGGAGCGGCGGGATACTTGGGACCCAGTACTTC. Encoded protein: CAWSGGILGTQYF.

The chain joins TRBV19 to TRBJ2-3; no definite D call. V was trimmed by 7 bases and J by 6 bases, leaving 8 bases between them. Looked up from germline, CDR1 is LNHDA and CDR2 is SQIVND (reference sequence). The CDR3 loop spans 11 amino acids. In DNA, the CDR3 is TGTGCCAGTACCTCGGGTGATACGCAGTATTTT. Translating it yields CASTSGDTQYF.

Only a few counts were recorded for this clone. The chain links TRBV6-1 to TRBJ2-5; 8 nucleotides line up with TRBD2. The CDR3 spans 17 residues. The germline V gene encodes CDR1 MNHNS and CDR2 SASEGT. J lost 6 bases, V lost 4 bases, and 16 bases had no gene match. The DNA for the CDR3 is TGTGCCAGCAGTGGGACTAGAGGACTAGCCTTTACGAAGACCCAGTACTTC. As protein: CASSGTRGLAFTKTQYF.

This chain joins TRBV18 and TRBJ1-1; D is unresolved. CDR1 is KGHSH and CDR2 is LQKENI in the germline V gene. The V end was cut by 2 bases, the J end by 1 base, with 11 bases between. The CDR3 consists of 15 residues. The chain's CDR3 is CASSPLGSQNTEAFF. The CDR3 nucleotides read TGTGCCAGCTCACCATTGGGCAGCCAGAACACTGAAGCTTTCTTT.

The genes are TRBV10-3 and TRBJ1-5, with TRBD1 matching 9 bases. The CDR3 loop spans 15 amino acids. Trimming took 10 bases from V and 0 from J; bases not matched to a gene: 7. Germline V gene sequence: CDR1 ENHRY, CDR2 SYGVKD. The CDR3 loop is CATSGTGNSNQPQHF. In DNA, the CDR3 is TGTGCCACCTCCGGGACAGGGAATAGCAATCAGCCCCAGCATTTT.

The CDR3 loop reads CASSQAGVERDTQYF. CDR3 sequence (DNA): TGCGCCAGCAGCCAAGCCGGGGTTGAGAGGGATACGCAGTATTTT. V is TRBV4-3 and J is TRBJ2-3, with D maybe TRBD2 (5 bases). The CDR3 is 15 amino acids. From germline, CDR1 is LGHNA and CDR2 YSLEER. Trimming took 1 base from V and 6 from J, leaving 14 bases between them.

This clone showed up just a few times. The rearrangement links TRBV29-1 to TRBJ2-3; D unresolved. The CDR3 runs to 14 residues. Germline values: CDR1 SQVTM, CDR2 ANQGSEA. V was clipped by 4 bases and J by 4 bases, with 15 bases between them. The CDR3 reads CSVGDKRGADTQYF. The CDR3 DNA follows: TGCAGCGTTGGTGATAAAAGAGGAGCAGATACGCAGTATTTT.

The V call is TRBV14, the J call TRBJ1-2; the D gene is possibly TRBD1 (6 bases). The CDR3 is 13 amino acids. V dropped 1 base and J dropped 4 bases, with 7 bases sitting between them. Germline V CDR1 and CDR2: SGHDN, FVKESK. The CDR3 spells CASSQGTAYGYTF. The CDR3 region has the DNA TGTGCCAGCAGCCAAGGGACAGCCTATGGCTACACCTTC.

The genes are TRBV6-5 and TRBJ2-3, with D perhaps TRBD2 (5 bases). Trimming took 4 bases from V and 5 from J, leaving 16 bases between them. The germline V gene has CDR1 MNHEY and CDR2 SVGAGI. The CDR3 is 15 residues long. The CDR3 region has the DNA TGTGCCAGCAGTTCTCCAGCGAGGGAAGGAGATACGCAGTATTTT. Translated, it gives CASSSPAREGDTQYF.

V usage is TRBV7-2 and J usage is TRBJ2-7; TRBD1 might be the D (6 bases). The CDR3 totals 14 residues. V lost 5 bases to trimming and J lost 1 base, with 12 bases between them. The germline V gene encodes CDR1 SGHTA and CDR2 FQGNSA. The DNA of the CDR3 is TGTGCCAGCAGCCTTATGGGGACATCCTACGAGCAGTACTTC. This encodes CASSLMGTSYEQYF.

This clone was picked up a small number of times. V usage is TRBV5-4 and J usage is TRBJ2-5; the D is unclear. The assigned J gene may be wrong: the sequence end matches TRBJ2-7 better. The CDR3 extends over 13 amino acids. Germline V gene lookup returns CDR1 SGHNT and CDR2 YYREEE (reference sequence). In nucleotides, the CDR3 is TGTGCCAGCAGCTTAGCCCTTTCCCACGAGCAGTACTTC. Its translation: CASSLALSHEQYF.

This chain joins TRBV11-2 and TRBJ2-7, with 8 bases aligning to TRBD1. Germline trimming cut 1 base from V and 3 bases from J; bases unmatched to any gene: 2. CDR1 is SGHAT, CDR2 FQNNGV, per germline. The CDR3 has 14 residues. CDR3 sequence reads: CASSLGTGFYEQYF. In nucleotides, the CDR3 is TGTGCCAGCAGCTTAGGGACAGGGTTCTACGAGCAGTACTTC.

This chain uses TRBV15 with TRBJ2-5; no reliable D call. Trimming pared 1 base from V and 1 base from J, leaving 13 bases between. The CDR3 has 16 amino acids. Looked up from germline, CDR1 is LNHNV and CDR2 is YYDKDF (reference sequence). The CDR3 reads CATSRAPLGPQETQYF. In DNA, the CDR3 is TGTGCCACCAGCAGAGCGCCGTTGGGCCCCCAAGAGACCCAGTACTTC.

The chain employs TRBV7-2 and TRBJ2-3; 10 bases are a match to TRBD2. Per the germline V gene, CDR1 is SGHTA and CDR2 is FQGNSA. The V gene end was trimmed by 1 base and the J gene end by 0 bases; junction bases not matched to a gene: 4. CDR3 size: 17 residues. The CDR3 coding sequence is TGTGCCAGCAGCTTAGTTCCTAGCGGGGGAAGCACAGATACGCAGTATTTT. Amino acid sequence: CASSLVPSGGSTDTQYF.

This chain connects TRBV4-3 to TRBJ2-7; 7 nucleotides match TRBD1. After removal of 0 bases from V and 2 bases from J, the junction contained 10 bases not matched to a gene. The germline CDR1 and CDR2 sequences are LGHNA and YSLEER. CDR3 length: 17 residues. CDR3 DNA sequence: TGCGCCAGCAGCCAAGACCTTCCCGGGACAGTTGCCTACGAGCAGTACTTC. Its translation: CASSQDLPGTVAYEQYF.

The chain carries TRBV5-6 and TRBJ2-4; 9 positions agree with TRBD2. The CDR3 extends over 15 amino acids. In germline, CDR1 is SGHDT, CDR2 YYEEEE. The junction had 11 bases not matched to a gene; V was cut back by 5 bases and J by 8 bases. CDR3 DNA: TGTGCCAGCAGTCCTTGGCGGGGGGGCGCGGACATTCAGTACTTC. Protein sequence: CASSPWRGGADIQYF.

The rearrangement uses TRBV6-5 and TRBJ2-2, with TRBD1 as a possible D gene (6 bases). CDR3 length equals 14 residues. Between the trimmed V and J ends, which lost 5 bases and 4 bases, there was a span of 11 bases. Per the germline V gene, CDR1 is MNHEY and CDR2 is SVGAGI. The CDR3 here is CASSPTGSTGELFF. The CDR3 DNA follows: TGTGCCAGCAGTCCTACAGGGAGCACCGGGGAGCTGTTTTTT.

The V gene is TRBV18, the J gene TRBJ2-2, with D possibly matching TRBD1 (6 bases). The CDR3 contains 15 residues. Trimming cost V 3 bases and J 6 bases, with 14 bases left between them. The V gene's germline CDR1 is KGHSH and CDR2 LQKENI. Here the CDR3 DNA reads TGTGCCAGCTCACCGCGACAGGAAGTGTCCGGGGAGCTGTTTTTT. It codes for CASSPRQEVSGELFF.

The genes are TRBV7-9 and TRBJ2-5, with a weak D call TRBD1 (6 bases). The CDR3 runs 16 residues. Germline CDR1 SEHNR, CDR2 FQNEAQ (reference sequence). V was trimmed by 2 bases and J by 1 base, leaving 14 bases between them. CDR3 amino acids: CASSLTTGPPQETQYF. The CDR3, as DNA: TGTGCCAGCAGCTTAACGACAGGACCTCCCCAAGAGACCCAGTACTTC.

The chain links TRBV2 to TRBJ2-3, with 7 bases aligning to TRBD1. CDR1 and CDR2 (germline): SNHLY, FYNNEI. V trimming: 6 bases; J trimming: 2 bases; junction bases outside the gene matches: 14. The CDR3 is 17 amino acids. CDR3 region: CASSVDRAMYLTDTQYF. The CDR3 DNA reads as TGTGCCAGCAGCGTTGACAGGGCGATGTACCTCACAGATACGCAGTATTTT. The full variable domain, rest sourced from reference TRBV2 and TRBJ2-3, is EPEVTQTPSHQVTQMGQEVILRCVPISNHLYFYWYRQILGQKVEFLVSFYNNEISEKSEIFDDQFSVERPDGSNFTLKIRSTKLEDSAMYFCASSVDRAMYLTDTQYFGPGTRLTVL.

In this sample, this clone turned up once. J is TRBJ1-6 and V is TRBV25-1; 7 positions match TRBD1. There are 14 residues in the CDR3. Unmatched junction bases numbered 0, after V lost 1 base and J lost 6 bases. Germline values: CDR1 MGHDK, CDR2 SYGVNS. The CDR3 bases are TGTGCCAGCAGTGAATCAGGGGGTAATTCACCCCTCCACTTT. Translation: CASSESGGNSPLHF.

The CDR3 here is CASSLAGRGGLDTQYF. DNA for the CDR3: TGCGCCAGCAGCTTGGCCGGGCGGGGGGGCCTGGATACGCAGTATTTT. The chain couples TRBV5-1 to TRBJ2-3, with 9 nucleotides matching TRBD2. With 0 bases clipped from V and 6 bases from J, the junction kept 8 bases outside the gene matches. Germline loops: CDR1 SGHRS, CDR2 YFSETQ. The CDR3 has 16 residues.

The chain joins TRBV5-1 to TRBJ2-5; unclear D gene. Germline CDR1 and CDR2: SGHRS and YFSETQ. The ends were cut back, 5 bases at V and 2 bases at J, with 10 bases in the middle. The CDR3 extends over 13 amino acids. The CDR3 nucleotides are TGCGCCAGCAGGCTGACTTATCAAGAGACCCAGTACTTC. Translating it yields CASRLTYQETQYF.

In this sample, this clone turned up a few times. The chain recombines TRBV5-1 with TRBJ2-2, with D tentatively TRBD1 (7 bases). The germline V gene has CDR1 SGHRS and CDR2 YFSETQ. There are 15 residues in the CDR3. The V end lost 3 bases, the J end lost 5 bases, and 14 bases lay between the germline ends. CDR3 in amino acids: CASSSGGRLTGELFF. In DNA, the CDR3 is TGCGCCAGCAGCTCAGGGGGGCGCCTTACCGGGGAGCTGTTTTTT.